This passage covers 23 T cell receptor beta chains from one sample sequenced in a study of cytomegalovirus exposure and HLA in healthy donors. The PCR employed 60 Vbeta primers together with 13 Jbeta primers. Measured with immunoSEQ multiplex PCR; TCRdb has only the in-frame clones, and not every one. The table gives about 130,000 clones; the top ten clones make up 1.6% of it. Sequences were obtained from PBMCs. These receptors were obtained from a woman aged 40 to 50 in good health and CMV-seropositive.

CDR3 loop: CASSLRTGTGELFF. The CDR3 coding sequence is TGTGCCAGCAGCCTGCGGACAGGGACCGGGGAGCTGTTTTTT. The gene calls are TRBV14 and TRBJ2-2; 8 bases are shared with TRBD1. The CDR3 is 14 amino acids. V lost 4 bases to trimming and J lost 5 bases; unmatched junction nucleotides: 3. CDR1 is SGHDN and CDR2 is FVKESK in the germline V gene.

The chain joins TRBV7-2 to TRBJ2-1; 8 bases fit TRBD2. The CDR3 spans 15 residues. Germline lookup yields CDR1 SGHTA and CDR2 FQGNSA. Trimming took 1 base from V and 4 from J; bases not matched to a gene: 3. The CDR3 DNA sequence: TGTGCCAGCAGCTTAGAGTTAGCGGGGTACAATGAGCAGTTCTTC. Protein: CASSLELAGYNEQFF.

The chain combines TRBV4-1 with TRBJ2-3; 7 bases match TRBD2. The CDR3 totals 17 residues. V lost 2 bases, J lost 5 bases, and 13 bases stayed unmatched. Germline CDR1 MGHRA, CDR2 YSYEKL. CDR3 residues: CASSQLPGGGSGDTQYF. The CDR3 DNA sequence: TGCGCCAGCAGCCAATTGCCGGGGGGAGGCTCGGGAGATACGCAGTATTTT.

The V gene is TRBV7-7, the J gene TRBJ2-3, with a tentative D call TRBD1 (5 bases). Germline V gives CDR1 SSHAT, CDR2 FNYEAQ (reference sequence). This CDR3 has 14 residues. Deletions cut 5 bases from V and 2 bases from J, with 11 bases between. The CDR3 region has the DNA TGTGCCAGCAGCCCCACAGGTTACACAGATACGCAGTATTTT. Its translation: CASSPTGYTDTQYF.

The chain links TRBV7-9 to TRBJ2-7, with TRBD1 as a possible D gene (5 bases). With 1 base removed from V and 2 bases from J, the gap between germline ends came to 6 bases. The CDR3 is made up of 13 amino acids. Germline V gene data show CDR1 as SEHNR and CDR2 as FQNEAQ (reference sequence). CDR3 amino acids: CASSLGGPYEQYF. The CDR3, as DNA: TGTGCCAGCAGCTTAGGGGGCCCCTACGAGCAGTACTTC.

This sequence joins TRBV19 and TRBJ2-5; 7 bases match TRBD2. Germline lookup yields CDR1 LNHDA and CDR2 SQIVND (reference sequence). This CDR3 spans 15 amino acids. V shed 5 bases, J shed 2 bases, and the junction held 8 bases outside the gene matches. CDR3 loop: CASSVVSGWQETQYF. CDR3 nucleotide sequence: TGTGCCAGTAGTGTCGTTAGCGGGTGGCAAGAGACCCAGTACTTC.

The V gene is TRBV19, the J gene TRBJ2-7, with TRBD2 matching over 9 bases. Germline V CDR1 and CDR2: LNHDA, SQIVND (reference sequence). The V and J ends lost 10 bases and 6 bases, in that order; junction bases with no gene match: 13. This CDR3 has 14 residues. The CDR3 nucleotides are TGTGCCAACCACCAGGATAGCGGGAGTCGCGAGCAGTACTTC. Its protein product is CANHQDSGSREQYF.

The rearrangement links TRBV7-2 to TRBJ1-1, with 7 positions matching TRBD1. There are 14 residues in the CDR3. Losses at the gene ends were 5 bases for V and 0 bases for J; bases not matched to a gene: 3. Looked up from germline, CDR1 is SGHTA and CDR2 is FQGNSA. In DNA form, the CDR3 reads TGTGCCAGCAGCGTAGACAGGGTGAACACTGAAGCTTTCTTT. This translates into CASSVDRVNTEAFF.

The chain couples TRBV7-9 to TRBJ2-5; D gene ambiguous. The ends were cut back, 0 bases at V and 4 bases at J, with 9 bases in the middle. CDR1 is SEHNR and CDR2 is FQNEAQ in the germline V gene (reference sequence). The CDR3 contains 14 residues. Here the CDR3 reads CASSLANQRETQYF. The CDR3 DNA reads as TGTGCCAGCAGCTTAGCGAACCAGCGAGAGACCCAGTACTTC.

The chain has TRBV25-1 and TRBJ1-5; D may be TRBD1 (6 bases). The CDR3 totals 14 residues. CDR1 is MGHDK and CDR2 is SYGVNS in the germline V gene. Trimming cost V 4 bases and J 3 bases, with 10 bases left between them. CDR3 protein: CASSGQGLNQPQHF. The CDR3 region has the DNA TGTGCCAGCAGTGGTCAGGGGCTCAATCAGCCCCAGCATTTT. The whole variable domain, filled in from reference TRBV25-1 and TRBJ1-5, reads EADIYQTPRYLVIGTGKKITLECSQTMGHDKMYWYQQDPGMELHLIHYSYGVNSTEKGDLSSESTVSRIRTEHFPLTLESARPSHTSQYLCASSGQGLNQPQHFGDGTRLSIL.

The genes are TRBV7-2 and TRBJ2-2; 11 positions agree with TRBD2. V lost 7 bases, J lost 5 bases, and 3 bases stayed unmatched. The CDR3 totals 14 residues. Germline CDR1 is SGHTA and CDR2 is FQGNSA. This CDR3 reads CASKLAGGTGELFF. The CDR3 DNA is TGTGCCAGCAAGTTAGCGGGAGGGACCGGGGAGCTGTTTTTT.

As to this clone: One end of the junction is discordant with germline, which a read error may explain. J is TRBJ1-4 and V is TRBV6-1; unclear D gene. This CDR3 comprises 15 residues. Germline assignment: CDR1 MNHNS and CDR2 SASEGT. The CDR3 sequence is CASNEWRFQDEKLFF. The CDR3 DNA reads as TGTGCCAGCAATGAATGGAGGTTTCAAGATGAAAAACTGTTTTTT.

The chain couples TRBV28 to TRBJ2-7; TRBD2 aligns across 10 bases. With 7 bases clipped from V and 2 bases from J, the junction kept 11 bases outside the gene matches. CDR3 size: 16 residues. CDR1 and CDR2 (germline): MDHEN, SYDVKM. In DNA, the CDR3 is TGTGCCAGCACCACCGCGGGGCTAGCGGGAGCCTACGAGCAGTACTTC. Protein: CASTTAGLAGAYEQYF.

The rearrangement links TRBV5-1 to TRBJ2-4; D is undetermined. Between the trimmed V and J ends, which lost 0 bases and 6 bases, there was a span of 10 bases. The CDR3 is made up of 14 amino acids. CDR1 and CDR2 from the germline V gene are SGHRS and YFSETQ. DNA of the CDR3: TGCGCCAGCAGCTTGGTGCCCCCCGGAAACATTCAGTACTTC. It yields the protein CASSLVPPGNIQYF. Complete variable domain (other parts from reference TRBV5-1 and TRBJ2-4): KAGVTQTPRYLIKTRGQQVTLSCSPISGHRSVSWYQQTPGQGLQFLFEYFSETQRNKGNFPGRFSGRQFSNSRSEMNVSTLELGDSALYLCASSLVPPGNIQYFGAGTRLSVL.

The genes are TRBV13 and TRBJ1-5, with 8 bases that match TRBD1. CDR1 and CDR2 from the germline V gene are PRHDT and FYEKMQ (reference sequence). The CDR3 consists of 14 residues. Trimming at V came to 3 bases and at J to 7 bases, leaving 5 bases not matched to a gene. For the CDR3, the DNA is TGTGCCAGCAGCTTTGGACAGGGAGACCAGCCCCAGCATTTT. Amino acids: CASSFGQGDQPQHF. The full variable domain, rest sourced from reference TRBV13 and TRBJ1-5, is AAGVIQSPRHLIKEKRETATLKCYPIPRHDTVYWYQQGPGQDPQFLISFYEKMQSDKGSIPDRFSAQQFSDYHSELNMSSLELGDSALYFCASSFGQGDQPQHFGDGTRLSIL.

V is TRBV29-1 and J is TRBJ1-1; the D is unclear. CDR3 length: 11 amino acids. V lost 6 bases and J lost 1, with 6 bases in between. CDR1 is SQVTM, CDR2 ANQGSEA, per germline. The CDR3 spells CSVQKNTEAFF. CDR3 bases: TGCAGCGTGCAGAAGAACACTGAAGCTTTCTTT.

The J gene is TRBJ2-1, the V gene TRBV10-3; D is unclear. Deletions cut 10 bases from V and 9 bases from J, with 10 bases between. The CDR3 is 10 residues long. CDR1 and CDR2 from the germline V gene are ENHRY and SYGVKD. The CDR3 protein is CATSSGEQFF. DNA for the CDR3: TGTGCCACCTCATCGGGTGAGCAGTTCTTC.

As for this clone: The junction differs from germline at one of its ends, possibly a read error. Other DNA sequences in the sample encode the same CDR3. The rearrangement links TRBV7-3 to TRBJ2-1, with D possibly being TRBD1 (6 bases). This CDR3 contains 15 residues. CDR1 and CDR2 (germline): SGHTA, FQGTGA. The CDR3: CASSLSGHLYNEQFF. CDR3 nucleotides: TGTGCCAGCAGCTTATCGGGACACCTGTACAATGAACAGTTCTTC.

The rearrangement joins TRBV5-4 to TRBJ2-7; D is unclear. Trimming left V 0 bases short and J 4 bases short, with 5 bases between. Germline V gives CDR1 SGHNT, CDR2 YYREEE (reference sequence). The CDR3 totals 12 residues. The CDR3, as DNA: TGTGCCAGCAGCTTGGACGGGTACGAGCAGTACTTC. Residues: CASSLDGYEQYF.

CDR3 loop: CAIAGQGRFGEQYF. CDR3 in DNA: TGTGCCATCGCGGGACAGGGACGTTTCGGCGAGCAGTACTTC. The rearrangement joins TRBV10-3 to TRBJ2-7; the match to TRBD1 covers 9 bases. Germline V gene sequence: CDR1 ENHRY, CDR2 SYGVKD. J lost 6 bases, V lost 8 bases, and 11 bases had no gene match. The CDR3 extends over 14 amino acids.

The chain uses TRBV30 and TRBJ1-2; 8 bases align to TRBD1. V lost 5 bases and J lost 3; bases outside the gene matches: 2. The germline CDR1 and CDR2 sequences are GTSNPN and SVGIG (reference sequence). CDR3 size: 12 residues. CDR3 residues: CAWGGQDYGYTF. CDR3 coding DNA: TGTGCCTGGGGGGGACAGGACTATGGCTACACCTTC. Based on the CDR3 plus reference TRBV30 and TRBJ1-2, the full variable domain is SQTIHQWPATLVQPVGSPLSLECTVEGTSNPNLYWYRQAAGRGLQLLFYSVGIGQISSEVPQNLSASRPQDRQFILSSKKLLLSDSGFYLCAWGGQDYGYTFGSGTRLTVV.

The rearrangement uses TRBV5-6 and TRBJ2-5; 8 positions agree with TRBD2. J lost 2 bases, V lost 6 bases, and 12 bases had no gene match. Germline V CDR1 and CDR2: SGHDT, YYEEEE. This CDR3 has 16 amino acids. CDR3 protein: CASTSPAGERQETQYF. CDR3 nucleotides: TGTGCCAGCACCTCCCCAGCGGGAGAGAGGCAAGAGACCCAGTACTTC. Based on the CDR3 plus reference TRBV5-6 and TRBJ2-5, the full variable domain is DAGVTQSPTHLIKTRGQQVTLRCSPKSGHDTVSWYQQALGQGPQFIFQYYEEEERQRGNFPDRFSGHQFPNYSSELNVNALLLGDSALYLCASTSPAGERQETQYFGPGTRLLVL.

The rearrangement links TRBV5-1 to TRBJ2-7; 8 bases map to TRBD2. Germline CDR1 is SGHRS and CDR2 is YFSETQ. V trimming: 1 base; J trimming: 3 bases; junction bases outside the gene matches: 0. This CDR3 has 13 amino acids. In DNA, the CDR3 is TGCGCCAGCAGCTTGACTAGCGGCTACGAGCAGTACTTC. It translates to CASSLTSGYEQYF. The complete variable domain, with remaining parts taken from reference TRBV5-1 and TRBJ2-7, reads KAGVTQTPRYLIKTRGQQVTLSCSPISGHRSVSWYQQTPGQGLQFLFEYFSETQRNKGNFPGRFSGRQFSNSRSEMNVSTLELGDSALYLCASSLTSGYEQYFGPGTRLTVT.